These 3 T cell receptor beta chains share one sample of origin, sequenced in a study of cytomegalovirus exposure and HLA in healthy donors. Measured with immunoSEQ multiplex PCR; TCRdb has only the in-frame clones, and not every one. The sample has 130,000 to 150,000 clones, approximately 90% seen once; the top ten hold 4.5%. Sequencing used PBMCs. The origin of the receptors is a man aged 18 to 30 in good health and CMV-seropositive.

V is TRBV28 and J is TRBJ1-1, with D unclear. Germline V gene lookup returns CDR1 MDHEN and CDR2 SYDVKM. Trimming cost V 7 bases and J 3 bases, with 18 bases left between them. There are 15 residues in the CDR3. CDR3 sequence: CASIPLGSWDTEAFF. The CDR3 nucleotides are TGTGCCAGCATCCCCCTTGGGAGTTGGGACACTGAAGCTTTCTTT.

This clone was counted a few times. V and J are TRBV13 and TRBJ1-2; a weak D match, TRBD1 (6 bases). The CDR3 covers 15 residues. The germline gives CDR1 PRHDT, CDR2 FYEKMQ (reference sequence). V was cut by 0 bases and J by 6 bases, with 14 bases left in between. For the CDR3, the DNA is TGTGCCAGCAGCTTAGGTCAGGGGCTGGGCGATGGCTACACCTTC. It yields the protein CASSLGQGLGDGYTF.

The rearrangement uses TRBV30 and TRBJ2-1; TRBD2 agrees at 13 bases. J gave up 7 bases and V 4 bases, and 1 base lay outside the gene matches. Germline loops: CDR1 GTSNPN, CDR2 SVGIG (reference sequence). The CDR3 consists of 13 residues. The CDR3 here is CAWTGLAGNEQFF. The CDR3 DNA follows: TGTGCCTGGACGGGACTAGCGGGGAATGAGCAGTTCTTC. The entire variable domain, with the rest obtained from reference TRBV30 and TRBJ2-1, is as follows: SQTIHQWPATLVQPVGSPLSLECTVEGTSNPNLYWYRQAAGRGLQLLFYSVGIGQISSEVPQNLSASRPQDRQFILSSKKLLLSDSGFYLCAWTGLAGNEQFFGPGTRLTVL.